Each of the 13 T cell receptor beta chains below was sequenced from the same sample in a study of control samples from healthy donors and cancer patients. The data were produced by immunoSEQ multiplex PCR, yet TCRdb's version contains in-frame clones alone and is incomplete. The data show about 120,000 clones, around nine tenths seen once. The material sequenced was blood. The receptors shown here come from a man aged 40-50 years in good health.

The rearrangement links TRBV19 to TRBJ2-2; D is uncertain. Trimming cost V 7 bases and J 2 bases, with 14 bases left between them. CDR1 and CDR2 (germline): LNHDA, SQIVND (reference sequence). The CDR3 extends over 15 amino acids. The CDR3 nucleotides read TGTGCCAGTAATATGCCCAGTCAAAACACCGGGGAGCTGTTTTTT. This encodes CASNMPSQNTGELFF.

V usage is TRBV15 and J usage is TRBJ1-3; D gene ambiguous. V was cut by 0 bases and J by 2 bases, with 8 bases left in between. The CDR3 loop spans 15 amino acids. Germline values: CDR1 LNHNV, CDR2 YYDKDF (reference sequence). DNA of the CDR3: TGTGCCACCAGCAGAGATCAAGGGCCTGGAAACACCATATATTTT. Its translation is CATSRDQGPGNTIYF.

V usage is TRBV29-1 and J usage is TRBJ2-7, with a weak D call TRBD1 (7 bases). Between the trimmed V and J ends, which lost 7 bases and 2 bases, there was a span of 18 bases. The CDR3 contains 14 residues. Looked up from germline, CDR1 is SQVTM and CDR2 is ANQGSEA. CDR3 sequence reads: CSARLPGGTYEQYF. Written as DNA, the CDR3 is TGCAGCGCACGGCTCCCAGGGGGGACCTACGAGCAGTACTTC.

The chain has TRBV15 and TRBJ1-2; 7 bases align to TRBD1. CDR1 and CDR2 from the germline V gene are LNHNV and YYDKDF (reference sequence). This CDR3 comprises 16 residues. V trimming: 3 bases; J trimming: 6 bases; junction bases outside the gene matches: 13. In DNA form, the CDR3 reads TGTGCCACCAGCAGCTGGAGACAGGGTTATCGAGATGGCTACACCTTC. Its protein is CATSSWRQGYRDGYTF.

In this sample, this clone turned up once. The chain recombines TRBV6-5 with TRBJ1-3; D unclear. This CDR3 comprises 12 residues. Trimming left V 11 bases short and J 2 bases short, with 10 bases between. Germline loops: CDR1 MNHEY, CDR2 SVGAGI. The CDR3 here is CAGRTAGNTIYF. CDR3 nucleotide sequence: TGTGCCGGGAGAACGGCTGGAAACACCATATATTTT.

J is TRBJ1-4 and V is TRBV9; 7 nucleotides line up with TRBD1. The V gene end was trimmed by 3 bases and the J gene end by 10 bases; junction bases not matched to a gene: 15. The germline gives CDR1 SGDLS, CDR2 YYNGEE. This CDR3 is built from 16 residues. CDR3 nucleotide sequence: TGTGCCAGCAGCGCGGAGCCGGAGGGGGCTTGGGGAAAACTGTTTTTT. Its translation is CASSAEPEGAWGKLFF.

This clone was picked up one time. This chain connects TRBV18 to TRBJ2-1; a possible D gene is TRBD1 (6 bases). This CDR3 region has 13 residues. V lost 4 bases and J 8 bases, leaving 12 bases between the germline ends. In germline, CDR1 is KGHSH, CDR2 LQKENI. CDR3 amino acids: CASSHTGFDEQFF. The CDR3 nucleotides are TGTGCCAGCTCACATACAGGGTTCGATGAGCAGTTCTTC.

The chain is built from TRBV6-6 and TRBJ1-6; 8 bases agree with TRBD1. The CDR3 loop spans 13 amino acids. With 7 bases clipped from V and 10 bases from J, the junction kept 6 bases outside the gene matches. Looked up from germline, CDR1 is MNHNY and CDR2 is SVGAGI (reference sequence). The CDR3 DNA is TGTGCCAGCAAGGACAGGGTTGACTCACCCCTCCACTTT. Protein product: CASKDRVDSPLHF.

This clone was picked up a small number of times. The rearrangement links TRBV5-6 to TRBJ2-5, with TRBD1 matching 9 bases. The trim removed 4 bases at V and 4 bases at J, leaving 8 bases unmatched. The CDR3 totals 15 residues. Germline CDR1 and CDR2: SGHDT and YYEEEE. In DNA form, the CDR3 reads TGTGCCAGCAGCCCCGGGACAGGGTTCCGAGAGACCCAGTACTTC. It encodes CASSPGTGFRETQYF.

CDR3 nucleotides: TGTGCCAGCACCCGGCAATGGAATCAGCCCCAGCATTTT. Translating gives CASTRQWNQPQHF. The rearrangement links TRBV12-3 or TRBV12-4 to TRBJ1-5; D remains ambiguous. This CDR3 contains 13 residues. The ends were cut back, 7 bases at V and 4 bases at J, with 11 bases in the middle.

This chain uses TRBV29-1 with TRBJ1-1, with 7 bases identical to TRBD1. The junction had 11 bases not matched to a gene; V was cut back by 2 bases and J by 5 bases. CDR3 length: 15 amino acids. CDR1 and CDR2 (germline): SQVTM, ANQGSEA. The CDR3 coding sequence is TGCAGCGTTGAATTGGGGGCGACAGGGCGGACTGAAGCTTTCTTT. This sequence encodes CSVELGATGRTEAFF.

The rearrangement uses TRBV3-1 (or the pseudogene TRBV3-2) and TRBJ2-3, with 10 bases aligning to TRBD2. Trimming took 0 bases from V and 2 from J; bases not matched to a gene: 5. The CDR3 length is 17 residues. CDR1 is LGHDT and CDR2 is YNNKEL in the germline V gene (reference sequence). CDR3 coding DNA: TGTGCCAGCAGCCAAGAAAACCTAGCGGGGGTCACAGATACGCAGTATTTT. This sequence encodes CASSQENLAGVTDTQYF.

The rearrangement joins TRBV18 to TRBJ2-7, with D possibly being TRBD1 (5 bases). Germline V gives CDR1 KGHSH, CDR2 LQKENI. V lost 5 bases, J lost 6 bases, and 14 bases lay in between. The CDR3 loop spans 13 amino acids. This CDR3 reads CASSFAAQGEQYF. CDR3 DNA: TGTGCCAGCTCATTCGCTGCTCAGGGCGAGCAGTACTTC.